This T cell receptor (beta chain) was recorded in a study of blood T cell repertoires in COVID-19. The ends were cut back, 0 bases at V and 5 bases at J, with 16 bases in the middle. This CDR3 is built from 16 residues. CDR1 and CDR2 from the germline V gene are SGHDN and FVKESK. The method was immunoSEQ multiplex PCR; TCRdb's version includes in-frame clones alone and lacks a portion of them. The table records nearly 95,000 clones, about nine tenths of them present only once. The sample taken for sequencing was peripheral blood. V and J are TRBV14 and TRBJ1-1, with a tentative D call TRBD1 (5 bases). The clonotype was recovered from a woman of 80 years or more with acute or convalescent COVID-19. This chain's CDR3 is CASSQENRRGRTEAFF. Here the CDR3 DNA reads TGTGCCAGCAGCCAAGAAAATCGGCGGGGCCGGACTGAAGCTTTCTTT. The complete variable domain, with remaining parts taken from reference TRBV14 and TRBJ1-1, reads EAGVTQFPSHSVIEKGQTVTLRCDPISGHDNLYWYRRVMGKEIKFLLHFVKESKQDESGMPNNRFLAERTGGTYSTLKVQPAELEDSGVYFCASSQENRRGRTEAFFGQGTRLTVV.